This T cell receptor beta chain was documented in a study of cytomegalovirus exposure and HLA in healthy donors. Both 60 Vbeta primers and 13 Jbeta primers went into the PCR. Here immunoSEQ multiplex PCR was the method, and the copy in TCRdb shows in-frame clones only, minus some. Of 85,000 to 100,000 clones in the sample, roughly four fifths were seen once. Points from the study as a whole: The classifier was said to identify cytomegalovirus status with high specificity and sensitivity. Further analysis was carried out later, and it showed several of the most significant clusters appearing linked to common viral pathogens. Sequencing had likely introduced a cluster of highly shared sequence variants as an artifact.

A remark on this clone: Its matching antigen is unknown.

J lost 2 bases, V lost 3 bases, and 4 bases had no gene match. The CDR3 runs 17 residues. Germline V gene data show CDR1 as SNHLY and CDR2 as FYNNEI. V is TRBV2 and J is TRBJ2-6; TRBD1 matches at 10 bases. The sample consisted of PBMCs. This TCR was recovered from a human donor in good health. CDR3: CASSEQTGGAGANVLTF. CDR3 coding DNA: TGTGCCAGCAGTGAGCAGACAGGGGGCGCTGGGGCCAACGTCCTGACTTTC.